The rows below give T cell receptor beta chains drawn from one sample of a study of blood T cell repertoires in COVID-19. Sequencing was performed with immunoSEQ multiplex PCR; in TCRdb, only in-frame clones are kept and a portion is missing. The table shows some 110,000 clones, with roughly 81% occurring only once. The specimen was peripheral blood. The receptors shown here come from a woman between 65 and 79 years old with acute or convalescent COVID-19. The CDR3 runs from the conserved cysteine through the conserved F or W. Fields, in order: clone size, V gene, J gene, D gene, CDR3 DNA, CDR3 protein. The D gene is left open where the match is weak. Clone size is shown for a subset of rows, as once, few, many or a class of expanded clone.

>.|TRBV6-2/TRBV6-3|TRBJ1-3|.
TGTGCCAGCAGCTCCCCCAGACAGGTCGGAGGAAACACCATATATTTT
CASSSPRQVGGNTIYF
>.|TRBV4-1|TRBJ1-6|TRBD1
TGCGCCAGCAGCCAATTCCCCGGGACAGAGAATTCACCCCTCCACTTT
CASSQFPGTENSPLHF
>once|TRBV28|TRBJ1-1|.
TGTGCCAGCAGTTATAGAAGAGGGGCTTTCTTT
CASSYRRGAFF
>.|TRBV7-9|TRBJ2-1|TRBD2
TGTGCCAGCAGCTCCACTCCGGGACTAGACTCCTACAATGAGCAGTTCTTC
CASSSTPGLDSYNEQFF
>.|TRBV9|TRBJ2-4|TRBD1
TGTGCCAGCAGCGCCGCTCCGGGACAGGGACCCCACATTCAGTACTTC
CASSAAPGQGPHIQYF
>.|TRBV7-2|TRBJ2-7|TRBD2
TGTGCCAGCAGCTTAGCGGGGCTAGCGGGGGTTGAGCAGTACTTC
CASSLAGLAGVEQYF
>.|TRBV27|TRBJ1-6|.
TGTGCCAGCAGTCTACTTAGAGGGGGGGATTCACCCCTCCACTTT
CASSLLRGGDSPLHF
>.|TRBV6-2/TRBV6-3|TRBJ1-5|TRBD1
TGTGCCAGCAGTTACAAGGGACAGGAATATCAGCCCCAGCATTTT
CASSYKGQEYQPQHF
>.|TRBV27|TRBJ1-1|TRBD1
TGTGCCAGCAGTGCCTGGGACAGGGGGGGGACTGAAGCTTTCTTT
CASSAWDRGGTEAFF
>.|TRBV5-1|TRBJ2-1|TRBD2
TGCGCCAGCAGCCCCCGGTCGCAGGGAGGGAATGAGCAGTTCTTC
CASSPRSQGGNEQFF
>.|TRBV4-3|TRBJ2-2|TRBD1
TGCGCCAGCAGCCAAGACCCCGGGACAGGGGGCGGGAGCGGGGAGCTGTTTTTT
CASSQDPGTGGGSGELFF
>few|TRBV7-2|TRBJ1-6|.
TGTGCCAGCAGGTCTGGAGGGAGAAGTTCACCCCTCCACTTT
CASRSGGRSSPLHF
>.|TRBV12-5|TRBJ2-1|.
TGTGCTAGTGGTCAAATTCTACTTGGCTCCTACAATGAGCAGTTCTTC
CASGQILLGSYNEQFF
>once|TRBV20-1|TRBJ2-3|.
TGCAGTGTTAGTCTGGCAACCACAGATACGCAGTATTTT
CSVSLATTDTQYF
>.|TRBV27|TRBJ1-1|.
TGTGCCAGCAGTTTATCGGCCGGGAGGGTGACTGAAGCTTTCTTT
CASSLSAGRVTEAFF
>once|TRBV7-2|TRBJ2-1|TRBD2
TGTGCCAGCAGCTCCAGCGGGGGAAACGCCTACAATGAGCAGTTCTTC
CASSSSGGNAYNEQFF
>.|TRBV19|TRBJ2-2|.
TGTGCCAGTAGCCCTAGTTGGAACACCGGGGAGCTGTTTTTT
CASSPSWNTGELFF
>.|TRBV7-9|TRBJ2-7|.
TGTGCCAGCAGCCCCGGCAGGGGCTACGAGCAGTACTTC
CASSPGRGYEQYF
>.|TRBV10-3|TRBJ1-5|.
TGTGCCATCAGTGAACTGAGTCAGCCCCAGCATTTT
CAISELSQPQHF
>.|TRBV19|TRBJ1-5|.
TGTGCCAGTAGTACCCAAACAGGGTATCAGCCCCAGCATTTT
CASSTQTGYQPQHF
>.|TRBV20-1|TRBJ2-1|.
TGCAGTGCCCCTGGGGCGGAGGAGCAGTTCTTC
CSAPGAEEQFF
>.|TRBV11-2|TRBJ2-5|TRBD2
TGTGCCAGCAGCTTAAGGGCGGGGGGGGAGACCCAGTACTTC
CASSLRAGGETQYF
>once|TRBV6-5|TRBJ2-7|TRBD1
TGTGCCAGCAGAAAGGACAGGAGCTACGAGCAGTACTTC
CASRKDRSYEQYF
>.|TRBV5-5|TRBJ2-1|TRBD2
TGTGCCAGCAGCTACCTAGCGGGAGCCTACAATGAGCAGTTCTTC
CASSYLAGAYNEQFF
>few|TRBV9|TRBJ2-1|TRBD2
TGTGCCAGCAGCGTAGCTCCCCGGACTAGCGGGACCTACAATGAGCAGTTCTTC
CASSVAPRTSGTYNEQFF
>.|TRBV14|TRBJ2-7|.
TGTGCCAGCAGCTCCTCGTACGAGCAGTACTTC
CASSSSYEQYF
>many|TRBV6-5|TRBJ1-2|.
TGTGCCAGCAGGGACAGCGCCCAATATGGCTACACCTTC
CASRDSAQYGYTF
>once|TRBV18|TRBJ1-2|.
TGTGCCAGCTCACCACAGGGCAGGGGAGAGTCTTATGGCTACACCTTC
CASSPQGRGESYGYTF
>.|TRBV28|TRBJ2-1|.
TGTGCCAGCTTCCCTTGGGGGGAGTCTTCCAATGAGCAGTTCTTC
CASFPWGESSNEQFF
>few|TRBV7-9|TRBJ1-2|TRBD1
TGTGCCAGCAGCCAGACCCCCGGGACAGGGGGTTTTAACTATGGCTACACCTTC
CASSQTPGTGGFNYGYTF
>once|TRBV28|TRBJ2-2|TRBD1
TGTGCCAGCAGCTCCCCTACAGGGGGCTACACCGGGGAGCTGTTTTTT
CASSSPTGGYTGELFF
>.|TRBV7-2|TRBJ2-2|TRBD2
TGTGCCAGCAGACACGCTGGACTAGCGGGTGGCGGGGAGCTGTTTTTT
CASRHAGLAGGGELFF
>.|TRBV6-1|TRBJ2-1|.
TGTGCCAGCAGTGAGGACACACAACAGTCAAGCTCCTACAATGAGCAGTTCTTC
CASSEDTQQSSSYNEQFF
>.|TRBV29-1|TRBJ1-4|.
TGCAGCGTTCGACAGGACGGAAAACTGTTTTTT
CSVRQDGKLFF
>.|TRBV7-9|TRBJ2-7|TRBD1
TGTGCCAGCAGCTTAGGTAACAGGGGTTTCGAGCAGTACTTC
CASSLGNRGFEQYF
>.|TRBV9|TRBJ1-2|TRBD1
TGTGCCAGCAGCGTGGGACAGGGGCCCAACTATGGCTACACCTTC
CASSVGQGPNYGYTF
>.|TRBV5-6|TRBJ1-1|.
TGTGCCAGCAGCTTGGGGGCAGGGCGGCTTGAAGCTTTCTTT
CASSLGAGRLEAFF
>.|TRBV18|TRBJ1-1|.
TGTGCCAGCTCACCGGTGAGGGAGCATGGAAGGAAGGGGGAATCTGAAGCTTTCTTT
CASSPVREHGRKGESEAFF
>few|TRBV18|TRBJ2-5|.
TGTGCCAGCTCACCATCTAGCCCACCCCAAGAGACCCAGTACTTC
CASSPSSPPQETQYF
>few|TRBV5-4|TRBJ1-6|.
TGTGCCAGCAGCTTGGACTATTCACCCCTCCACTTT
CASSLDYSPLHF
>.|TRBV6-2/TRBV6-3|TRBJ1-1|.
TGTGCCAGCAGTAGACAGGTCACCACTGAAGCTTTCTTT
CASSRQVTTEAFF
>.|TRBV5-1|TRBJ1-4|TRBD1
TGCGCCAGCAGCTTGAACAGGGGTTATAATGAAAAACTGTTTTTT
CASSLNRGYNEKLFF